These 12 T cell receptor beta chains were all obtained from the same sample, sequenced in a study of control samples from healthy donors and cancer patients. The protocol was immunoSEQ multiplex PCR, while the TCRdb copy is restricted to in-frame clones and leaves out a portion. The sample holds about 140,000 clones, roughly 92% seen once. The sample consisted of blood. The origin of the receptors is a man aged 35 to 55 in good health.

This clone is a singleton in its sample. The chain uses TRBV3-1 (or the pseudogene TRBV3-2) and TRBJ2-2; 10 nucleotides line up with TRBD1. Germline-derived CDR1 and CDR2 are LGHDT and YNNKEL (reference sequence). The CDR3 is 19 residues long. V gave up 3 bases and J gave up 2 bases; unmatched junction bases: 12. The CDR3 loop reads CASSQELRGTGVNTGELFF. DNA of the CDR3: TGTGCCAGCAGCCAGGAATTACGCGGGACAGGGGTTAACACCGGGGAGCTGTTTTTT.

This chain joins TRBV9 and TRBJ2-2, with unresolved D. V shed 0 bases and J shed 4 bases, with 10 bases lying between them. Per the germline V gene, CDR1 is SGDLS and CDR2 is YYNGEE. This CDR3 spans 15 amino acids. The CDR3 coding sequence is TGTGCCAGCAGCGTAGGGGCCGGAGTCACCGGGGAGCTGTTTTTT. It codes for CASSVGAGVTGELFF.

This clone was seen just once. The gene calls are TRBV21-1 and TRBJ2-5. TRBV21-1 is classified as a pseudogene. This CDR3 contains 14 residues. DNA of the CDR3: TGTGCCAGCGAAGTGGCTACCGCCAAAGAGACCCAGTACTTC. Its protein is CASEVATAKETQYF.

The gene calls are TRBV28 and TRBJ1-6; D uncertain. Germline V gene sequence: CDR1 MDHEN, CDR2 SYDVKM. Trimming removed 2 bases from V and 0 bases from J, with 11 bases in between. CDR3 length: 17 amino acids. The CDR3 DNA reads as TGTGCCAGCAGTTTAACCGCCCGGAGCTCCTATAATTCACCCCTCCACTTT. Protein sequence: CASSLTARSSYNSPLHF. Full variable domain (rest looked up from reference TRBV28 and TRBJ1-6): DVKVTQSSRYLVKRTGEKVFLECVQDMDHENMFWYRQDPGLGLRLIYFSYDVKMKEKGDIPEGYSVSREKKERFSLILESASTNQTSMYLCASSLTARSSYNSPLHFGNGTRLTVT.

The rearrangement links TRBV10-2 to TRBJ1-1; D remains unclear. The V gene lost 7 bases and the J gene lost 1 base, with 10 bases spanning the gap. The CDR3 runs to 13 residues. From germline, CDR1 is WSHSY and CDR2 SAAADI. Here the CDR3 reads CASTDQRNTEAFF. The CDR3 DNA reads as TGCGCCAGCACTGACCAGCGGAACACTGAAGCTTTCTTT.

This clone is a singleton in its sample. J is TRBJ1-3 and V is TRBV19; a weak D match, TRBD1 (5 bases). With 4 bases removed from V and 4 bases from J, the gap between germline ends came to 17 bases. Germline lookup yields CDR1 LNHDA and CDR2 SQIVND (reference sequence). The CDR3 covers 16 residues. CDR3 protein: CASSNRQNLHGNTIYF. The CDR3, as DNA: TGTGCCAGTAGTAACCGACAGAATCTTCACGGAAACACCATATATTTT.

This chain connects TRBV5-6 to TRBJ1-1; D may be TRBD1 (6 bases). Looked up from germline, CDR1 is SGHDT and CDR2 is YYEEEE. Trimming removed 5 bases from V and 1 base from J, with 12 bases in between. The CDR3 is made up of 14 amino acids. CDR3 region: CASRPGHQNTEAFF. The CDR3 coding sequence is TGTGCCAGCAGACCGGGACATCAGAACACTGAAGCTTTCTTT.

The rearrangement uses TRBV7-2 and TRBJ2-2, with TRBD1 as a possible D gene (5 bases). Trimming shortened V by 6 bases and J by 2 bases, and 16 bases separated the two germline ends. The CDR3 has 16 residues. CDR1 and CDR2 (germline): SGHTA, FQGNSA. CDR3 nucleotides: TGTGCCAGCAGTGCTCCAGGGATGGAAAACACCGGGGAGCTGTTTTTT. Amino acids: CASSAPGMENTGELFF.

This chain joins TRBV6-5 and TRBJ1-1; D is unresolved. V was pared by 4 bases and J by 3 bases, with 6 bases between. This CDR3 region has 12 residues. Looked up from germline, CDR1 is MNHEY and CDR2 is SVGAGI. The CDR3 protein is CASSSVDTEAFF. CDR3 nucleotide sequence: TGTGCCAGCAGTTCCGTGGACACTGAAGCTTTCTTT.

V usage is TRBV10-2 and J usage is TRBJ1-1; D is undetermined. Germline CDR1 is WSHSY and CDR2 is SAAADI. V was cut by 4 bases and J by 2 bases, with 11 bases left in between. The CDR3 length is 14 residues. The CDR3 sequence: CASSANSLNTEAFF. The CDR3 DNA sequence: TGCGCCAGCAGTGCAAACAGCCTCAACACTGAAGCTTTCTTT.

The V and J genes are TRBV16 and TRBJ1-1; tentatively, D is TRBD1 (5 bases). V was pared by 3 bases and J by 5 bases, with 16 bases between. Germline V gene lookup returns CDR1 KGHSY and CDR2 FQNENV. This CDR3 comprises 15 residues. The CDR3: CASSQGDGGNTEAFF. In DNA form, the CDR3 reads TGTGCCAGCAGCCAGGGGGACGGTGGTAATACTGAAGCTTTCTTT.

The rearrangement joins TRBV5-6 to TRBJ2-7; 11 positions match TRBD2. The CDR3 spans 15 residues. Per the germline V gene, CDR1 is SGHDT and CDR2 is YYEEEE. The V gene end was trimmed by 0 bases and the J gene end by 1 base; junction bases not matched to a gene: 0. CDR3 sequence reads: CASSLGLAGSYEQYF. The CDR3 DNA follows: TGTGCCAGCAGCTTGGGACTAGCGGGGTCCTACGAGCAGTACTTC.